A single sample is the source of the 9 T cell receptor beta chains below, sequenced in a study of CD8 T cells in ankylosing spondylitis. TCRdb redid the calling of the 5' RACE reads with MiXCR, one entry per CDR3 protein. The table shows hundreds of thousands of distinct CDR3 sequences, with 20% to 25% occurring only once. The specimen was blood, either unsorted or a sorted T cell fraction (not recorded which). These receptors originate from a female donor with ankylosing spondylitis or in good health (not recorded which).

This clonotype was counted at least ten times. The chain recombines TRBV12-3 or TRBV12-4 with TRBJ1-5, with a possible D match to TRBD1 (5 bases). This CDR3 contains 14 residues. V lost 6 bases and J lost 13, with 22 bases in between. The CDR3 DNA is TGTGCCAGCAGCAACCTCGGACACCAAGAAAGTCAGCATTTT. Its translation: CASSNLGHQESQHF.

About this clonotype: With a much larger clone just one base away, this may be a read error. This chain joins TRBV30 and TRBJ2-1, with 9 bases matching TRBD2. Germline V gene sequence: CDR1 GTSNPN, CDR2 SVGIG (reference sequence). The CDR3 is 17 residues long. Here the CDR3 DNA reads TGTGCCTGGAAAGCATATATAGGGCGGGAGGGAAGGAATGAGGAGTTCTTC. Translation: CAWKAYIGREGRNEEFF.

J is TRBJ2-1 and V is TRBV7-9; D unresolved. V lost 7 bases to trimming and J lost 4 bases, with 11 bases between them. This CDR3 has 13 residues. CDR1 is SEHNR and CDR2 is FQNEAQ in the germline V gene (reference sequence). The CDR3 sequence: CASTLSAYNEQFF. The CDR3 bases are TGTGCCAGCACCCTCAGCGCATACAATGAGCAGTTCTTC.

This chain connects TRBV20-1 to TRBJ2-1; 7 bases line up with TRBD2. CDR3 length equals 17 residues. Trimming removed 4 bases from V and 8 bases from J; junction bases left unmatched: 20. Germline V CDR1 and CDR2: DFQATT, SNEGSKA (reference sequence). The CDR3 DNA is TGCAGTGCTACCTTGTTCCCTAGCGGTCCTTCCATGGATGAGCAGTTCTTC. Protein: CSATLFPSGPSMDEQFF.

V gene TRBV20-1 combines with J gene TRBJ2-1; 11 nucleotides align to TRBD2. The ends lost 3 bases at V and 6 bases at J; junction bases unmatched: 10. The CDR3 covers 16 residues. Germline-derived CDR1 and CDR2 are DFQATT and SNEGSKA (reference sequence). The CDR3 sequence is CSARGPRLAGSNEQFF. DNA for the CDR3: TGCAGTGCTAGGGGCCCCCGACTAGCGGGAAGCAATGAGCAGTTCTTC.

The rearrangement links TRBV19 to TRBJ2-7, with a weak D call TRBD2 (6 bases). V was shortened by 6 bases and J by 2 bases, with 14 bases between the two germline ends. The CDR3 has 14 amino acids. CDR1 is LNHDA, CDR2 SQIVND, per germline (reference sequence). Here the CDR3 DNA reads TGTGCCAGTAGAATTTCTAGCGCCGCCTACGAGCAGTACTTC. Its translation is CASRISSAAYEQYF.

This clonotype appeared a few times. This rearrangement joins TRBV29-1 to TRBJ1-4; possible D gene TRBD1, 6 bases. In germline, CDR1 is SQVTM, CDR2 ANQGSEA. Trimming took off 7 bases at V and 3 bases at J, with 9 bases between the two ends. CDR3 size: 12 residues. The CDR3 sequence: CSAGGPNEKLFF. CDR3 DNA: TGCAGCGCTGGGGGGCCTAATGAAAAACTGTTTTTT. Based on the CDR3 plus reference TRBV29-1 and TRBJ1-4, the full variable domain is SAVISQKPSRDICQRGTSLTIQCQVDSQVTMMFWYRQQPGQSLTLIATANQGSEATYESGFVIDKFPISRPNLTFSTLTVSNMSPEDSSIYLCSAGGPNEKLFFGSGTQLSVL.

This clonotype has at least ten counts. This chain uses TRBV2 with TRBJ2-4, with D perhaps matching TRBD1 or TRBD2 (5 bases each). Trimming removed 0 bases from V and 1 base from J, with 16 bases in between. This CDR3 is built from 18 residues. Germline V gene lookup returns CDR1 SNHLY and CDR2 FYNNEI. The CDR3 DNA reads TGTGCCAGCAGTGAAGCTGGTATTGGGGGAATGGCCAAAAACATTCAGTACTTC. Translation gives CASSEAGIGGMAKNIQYF.

This sequence joins TRBV19 and TRBJ2-5, with 7 bases lining up with TRBD1. This CDR3 is built from 15 residues. V gave up 1 base and J gave up 5 bases; unmatched junction bases: 7. Germline CDR1 reads LNHDA; CDR2 reads SQIVND (reference sequence). CDR3 sequence reads: CASSIAGTAKETQYF. Written as DNA, the CDR3 is TGTGCCAGTAGTATAGCCGGGACAGCCAAGGAGACCCAGTACTTC. The full variable domain, rest sourced from reference TRBV19 and TRBJ2-5, is DGGITQSPKYLFRKEGQNVTLSCEQNLNHDAMYWYRQDPGQGLRLIYYSQIVNDFQKGDIAEGYSVSREKKESFPLTVTSAQKNPTAFYLCASSIAGTAKETQYFGPGTRLLVL.